A selection of T cell receptor beta chains follows, all from one sample in a study of blood T cells in healthy people across ages. From the 5' RACE reads, TCRdb called clonotypes with MiXCR, one entry per CDR3 protein. The sample carries approximately 1.5 million distinct CDR3 sequences, roughly 32% recorded once. What was sequenced was blood. The receptors here all came from a woman aged 30 to 39 in good health. The CDR3 runs from the conserved cysteine through the conserved F or W. The D gene is left open where the match is weak. Rows may omit the clone size; those that give it use once, few, many or a size class.

D gene,J gene,clone size,V gene,CDR3 DNA,CDR3 protein
NA,TRBJ2-6,once,TRBV7-8,TGTGCCAGCAGCTTAGCGATGGAGCAATACAGGGCCAACGTCCGGACTTTC,CASSLAMEQYRANVRTF
NA,TRBJ2-1,NA,TRBV6-1,TGTGCCAGCAGTGAAGGATCCAGCCCTACCTACAATGAGCAGTTCTTC,CASSEGSSPTYNEQFF
TRBD1,TRBJ2-2,few,TRBV27,TGTGCCAGCAGTCCATACAGGGGGTTGGGTACCGGGGAGCTGTTTTTT,CASSPYRGLGTGELFF
NA,TRBJ1-5,NA,TRBV2,TGTGCCAGCAGTGTTACAGGGTTCTTTAATCAGCCCCAGCATTTT,CASSVTGFFNQPQHF
NA,TRBJ2-3,few,TRBV9,TGTGCCAGCAGCGTAGGGAGGGTAGGGTCAGATACGCAGTATTTT,CASSVGRVGSDTQYF
TRBD2,TRBJ2-1,few,TRBV20-1,TGCAGTGCTAGATTCCTCCTGGGACTAGCGGGAGGGACCTCCTACAATGAGCAGTTCTTC,CSARFLLGLAGGTSYNEQFF
TRBD2,TRBJ2-3,NA,TRBV6-1,TGTGCCAGAACAGGAGGGACTAGCGGGGGGACTAGCACAGATACGCAGTATTTT,CARTGGTSGGTSTDTQYF
TRBD2,TRBJ2-5,NA,TRBV5-1,TGCGCCAGCAGCTTAGCGGGAGAAGCAGAGACCCAGTACTTC,CASSLAGEAETQYF
TRBD2,TRBJ2-3,NA,TRBV3-1,TGTGCCAGCAGCCAGACCACCGGGACTAGCGGCACAGATACGCAGTATTTT,CASSQTTGTSGTDTQYF
TRBD2,TRBJ2-1,few,TRBV20-1,TGCAGTGCTAGAGAGCTAGCGGGGGGGGAGCAGTTCTTC,CSARELAGGEQFF
NA,TRBJ2-3,many,TRBV10-3,TGTGCCATCAACCCGTCTATCCTGAGCACAGATACGCAGTATTTT,CAINPSILSTDTQYF